The 25 T cell receptor beta chains below come from one sample, sequenced in a study of blood T cell repertoires in COVID-19. The protocol was immunoSEQ multiplex PCR, while the TCRdb copy is restricted to in-frame clones and leaves out a portion. The data hold some 60,000 clones, with approximately 90% observed a single time. The sequenced sample was peripheral blood. These receptors all come from a human donor in a cohort sampled during active COVID-19.

This clone was found a few times. The chain recombines TRBV19 with TRBJ1-5; 7 bases match TRBD1. Per the germline V gene, CDR1 is LNHDA and CDR2 is SQIVND (reference sequence). The V and J ends lost 1 base and 0 bases, in that order; junction bases with no gene match: 9. This CDR3 is built from 18 residues. As DNA, the CDR3 is TGTGCCAGTAGTATAGGGGGGACAGCCTTCTATAGCAATCAGCCCCAGCATTTT. Its translation is CASSIGGTAFYSNQPQHF.

The chain employs TRBV6-6 and TRBJ2-7; D possibly corresponds to TRBD1 (6 bases). Trimming cost V 6 bases and J 3 bases, with 15 bases left between them. Germline V lookup: CDR1 MNHNY, CDR2 SVGAGI (reference sequence). The CDR3 length is 14 residues. Here the CDR3 reads CASSPPGHLYEQYF. For the CDR3, the DNA is TGTGCCAGCAGCCCCCCGGGACACCTCTACGAGCAGTACTTC.

The genes are TRBV5-1 and TRBJ2-1; TRBD1 matches 7 bases. V lost 1 base and J lost 9; bases outside the gene matches: 7. CDR3 length equals 14 residues. Germline CDR1 SGHRS, CDR2 YFSETQ. The CDR3, as DNA: TGCGCCAGCAGCTTGAGGGGGCGCGACGGTGAGCAGTTCTTC. Amino acid sequence: CASSLRGRDGEQFF.

The chain uses TRBV3-1 (or the pseudogene TRBV3-2) and TRBJ2-7; 7 positions match TRBD2. CDR1 and CDR2 (germline): LGHDT, YNNKEL (reference sequence). V lost 4 bases, J lost 3 bases, and 3 bases stayed unmatched. The CDR3 totals 13 residues. The CDR3 protein is CASSRASGYEQYF. Written as DNA, the CDR3 is TGTGCCAGCAGCCGAGCTAGCGGCTACGAGCAGTACTTC.

The chain couples TRBV4-2 to TRBJ1-6; D is undetermined. CDR1 and CDR2 from the germline V gene are LGHNA and YNFKEQ. This CDR3 has 12 amino acids. Trimming stripped 0 bases from V and 14 bases from J, with 8 bases between. The CDR3: CASSQDYEALHF. As DNA, the CDR3 is TGTGCCAGCAGCCAAGATTACGAGGCCCTCCACTTT.

The chain links TRBV11-3 to TRBJ2-7; 7 bases fit TRBD2. The CDR3 totals 13 residues. Germline assignment: CDR1 SGHNT and CDR2 YENEEA. J gave up 7 bases and V 0 bases, and 3 bases lay outside the gene matches. The CDR3: CASSLEGGREQYF. CDR3 DNA: TGTGCCAGCAGCTTAGAGGGGGGGAGAGAGCAGTACTTC.

The chain joins TRBV7-2 to TRBJ2-1, with D unclear. Germline V lookup: CDR1 SGHTA, CDR2 FQGNSA. This CDR3 contains 14 residues. Between the trimmed V and J ends, which lost 3 bases and 3 bases, there was a span of 9 bases. The CDR3 spells CASSFYRSYNEQFF. CDR3 sequence (DNA): TGTGCCAGCAGCTTTTACCGGAGCTACAATGAGCAGTTCTTC.

The table lists this clone with a count of one. CDR3 in DNA: TGCGCCAGCAGCCCGGGGACTAGCGGGAGGGTTCGGGAAGAGACCCAGTACTTC. The encoded protein is CASSPGTSGRVREETQYF. V is TRBV5-1 and J is TRBJ2-5; TRBD2 aligns across 16 bases. The CDR3 extends over 18 amino acids. From germline, CDR1 is SGHRS and CDR2 YFSETQ. With V trimmed by 4 bases and J by 3 bases, 9 bases remained unmatched.

J is TRBJ2-1 and V is TRBV6-5; 8 nucleotides match TRBD2. This CDR3 has 15 residues. The V and J ends lost 2 bases and 2 bases, in that order; junction bases with no gene match: 2. CDR1 and CDR2 (germline): MNHEY, SVGAGI. The chain's CDR3 is CASSYTGGAYNEQFF. The CDR3 DNA follows: TGTGCCAGCAGTTACACGGGAGGGGCCTACAATGAGCAGTTCTTC.

A few counts support this clone. The rearrangement joins TRBV27 to TRBJ2-2; perhaps TRBD2 as D (7 bases). Germline V gives CDR1 MNHEY, CDR2 SMNVEV (reference sequence). The V end lost 6 bases, the J end lost 7 bases, and 18 bases lay between the germline ends. The CDR3 totals 15 residues. CDR3: CASSLGGGHIGELFF. In nucleotides, the CDR3 is TGTGCCAGCAGCCTAGGGGGAGGGCATATCGGGGAGCTGTTTTTT.

The CDR3 is CASSLTAGTEAFF. The DNA for the CDR3 is TGTGCCAGCAGTTTAACAGCGGGCACTGAAGCTTTCTTT. The gene calls are TRBV12-3 or TRBV12-4 and TRBJ1-1; D ambiguous. CDR3 length: 13 residues. The V and J ends lost 2 bases and 4 bases respectively, with 8 bases between them.

The genes are TRBV19 and TRBJ2-3; 7 nucleotides align to TRBD2. The CDR3 covers 16 residues. V was pared by 6 bases and J by 0 bases, with 9 bases of the junction left unmatched. Germline CDR1 LNHDA, CDR2 SQIVND (reference sequence). Written as DNA, the CDR3 is TGTGCCAGTAGCCCTCTTCGACTAGCTAGCACAGATACGCAGTATTTT. Residues: CASSPLRLASTDTQYF. Together with reference TRBV19 and TRBJ2-3, the CDR3 gives the full variable domain: DGGITQSPKYLFRKEGQNVTLSCEQNLNHDAMYWYRQDPGQGLRLIYYSQIVNDFQKGDIAEGYSVSREKKESFPLTVTSAQKNPTAFYLCASSPLRLASTDTQYFGPGTRLTVL.

The V call is TRBV4-1, the J call TRBJ1-2, with D maybe TRBD1 (5 bases). There are 15 residues in the CDR3. CDR1 is MGHRA and CDR2 is YSYEKL in the germline V gene. V lost 0 bases to trimming and J lost 4 bases, with 12 bases between them. In DNA, the CDR3 is TGCGCCAGCAGCCAAGAGGGCAGGGCTAGCTATGGCTACACCTTC. Amino acids: CASSQEGRASYGYTF.

This clone was picked up one time. The chain links TRBV5-6 to TRBJ1-4; the match to TRBD1 covers 7 bases. Per germline, CDR1 SGHDT and CDR2 YYEEEE. Germline trimming cut 6 bases from V and 3 bases from J; bases unmatched to any gene: 8. The CDR3 is 15 residues long. The DNA for the CDR3 is TGTGCCAGCACCTGGGGGACAGACTCTAATGAAAAACTGTTTTTT. Encoded protein: CASTWGTDSNEKLFF.

This clone appeared a few times. The chain's CDR3 is CASSLAPGTRYSNQPQHF. The DNA of the CDR3 is TGTGCCAGCAGCTTAGCGCCGGGAACCCGATATAGCAATCAGCCCCAGCATTTT. The gene calls are TRBV7-6 and TRBJ1-5, with unresolved D. Per the germline V gene, CDR1 is SGHVS and CDR2 is FNYEAQ. V was clipped by 0 bases and J by 0 bases, with 15 bases between them. There are 18 residues in the CDR3.

The rearrangement joins TRBV5-8 to TRBJ1-5; D possibly corresponds to TRBD1 (5 bases). Germline V gene data show CDR1 as SGHTS and CDR2 as YDEGEE. CDR3 length: 15 amino acids. With 0 bases removed from V and 6 bases from J, the gap between germline ends came to 13 bases. The CDR3 spells CASSLGAGLSQPQHF. CDR3 nucleotide sequence: TGTGCCAGCAGCTTGGGGGCAGGGCTGAGTCAGCCCCAGCATTTT.

V gene TRBV25-1 combines with J gene TRBJ1-2, with TRBD1 as a possible D gene (6 bases). V shed 4 bases and J shed 2 bases, with 11 bases lying between them. The CDR3 loop spans 14 amino acids. The V gene's germline CDR1 is MGHDK and CDR2 SYGVNS. The CDR3 coding sequence is TGTGCCAGCAGTGTCCTGGGGGCCAACTATGGCTACACCTTC. It translates to CASSVLGANYGYTF.

The CDR3 region is CASSRGLAGSGANVLTF. The CDR3 bases are TGTGCCAGCAGCCGAGGACTAGCGGGAAGTGGGGCCAACGTCCTGACTTTC. The chain links TRBV11-3 to TRBJ2-6; 12 positions agree with TRBD2. Per the germline V gene, CDR1 is SGHNT and CDR2 is YENEEA. The length of the CDR3 is 17 residues. J lost 3 bases, V lost 5 bases, and 5 bases had no gene match.

The V call is TRBV7-8, the J call TRBJ2-5, with D perhaps matching TRBD2 (5 bases). The CDR3 runs 14 residues. Germline CDR1 reads SGHVS; CDR2 reads FQNEAQ. V lost 5 bases and J lost 5, with 15 bases in between. CDR3 in DNA: TGTGCCAGCAGCCTCCGGGGTGTTTGGGAGACCCAGTACTTC. The encoded protein is CASSLRGVWETQYF.

The chain is built from TRBV27 and TRBJ2-7; possibly TRBD2 for D (6 bases). This CDR3 region has 17 residues. Germline V gene lookup returns CDR1 MNHEY and CDR2 SMNVEV (reference sequence). The V end lost 2 bases, the J end lost 0 bases, and 17 bases lay between the germline ends. The CDR3 sequence: CASSLRAAGSSSYEQYF. The CDR3 DNA reads as TGTGCCAGCAGTTTAAGGGCGGCGGGATCGAGCTCCTACGAGCAGTACTTC.

The V gene is TRBV5-1, the J gene TRBJ2-1, with D unresolved. This CDR3 comprises 16 residues. The V end was cut by 4 bases, the J end by 0 bases, with 14 bases between. Germline values: CDR1 SGHRS, CDR2 YFSETQ. The CDR3: CASSPETRSSYNEQFF. CDR3 DNA sequence: TGCGCCAGCAGCCCCGAGACTCGGAGCTCCTACAATGAGCAGTTCTTC.

The chain uses TRBV20-1 and TRBJ2-7, with 9 nucleotides matching TRBD1. The CDR3 contains 16 residues. The V gene end was trimmed by 3 bases and the J gene end by 2 bases; junction bases not matched to a gene: 11. Germline loops: CDR1 DFQATT, CDR2 SNEGSKA (reference sequence). The CDR3 spells CSASRFGTGKPYEQYF. The CDR3 coding sequence is TGCAGTGCTAGTCGTTTTGGGACAGGGAAGCCCTACGAGCAGTACTTC.

This clone was observed a single time. The genes are TRBV14 and TRBJ1-1; 8 bases line up with TRBD1. In germline, CDR1 is SGHDN, CDR2 FVKESK. The CDR3 loop spans 19 amino acids. The ends lost 4 bases at V and 0 bases at J; junction bases unmatched: 16. The CDR3 bases are TGTGCCAGCAGCCTTCGGACAGGGATAGTTCCTTCGGTGAACACTGAAGCTTTCTTT. It is translated as CASSLRTGIVPSVNTEAFF. Based on the CDR3 plus reference TRBV14 and TRBJ1-1, the full variable domain is EAGVTQFPSHSVIEKGQTVTLRCDPISGHDNLYWYRRVMGKEIKFLLHFVKESKQDESGMPNNRFLAERTGGTYSTLKVQPAELEDSGVYFCASSLRTGIVPSVNTEAFFGQGTRLTVV.

The chain recombines TRBV5-1 with TRBJ2-7, with 8 bases fitting TRBD1. The V and J ends lost 2 bases and 7 bases, in that order; junction bases with no gene match: 11. The CDR3 sequence is 15 residues long. Germline CDR1 reads SGHRS; CDR2 reads YFSETQ. CDR3 in amino acids: CASSLLQGEIGEQYF. In DNA form, the CDR3 reads TGCGCCAGCAGCTTACTACAGGGGGAGATCGGGGAGCAGTACTTC.

The V call is TRBV6-5, the J call TRBJ1-3; D is uncertain. Trimming removed 6 bases at V and 6 bases at J, with 12 bases between. This CDR3 region has 13 residues. Germline values: CDR1 MNHEY, CDR2 SVGAGI. The CDR3 spells CASRMGFENTIYF. In nucleotides, the CDR3 is TGTGCCAGCAGAATGGGCTTCGAAAACACCATATATTTT.